This section outlines one T cell receptor (beta chain) sequence together with its context. Its antigen is still unknown. The sample belongs to a study of shared clonotypes between healthy human individuals. Points from the study as a whole: Clonotype sharing among donors was expected to depend on sequencing depth. Tissue TCR repertoires likely differ from these blood-only repertoires.

V shed 8 bases, J shed 1 base, and the junction held 4 bases outside the gene matches. This CDR3 comprises 14 residues. The V gene's germline CDR1 is MNHNS and CDR2 SASEGT. Assay execution took place at the deep level. The authors distributed each subset's genomic DNA evenly over several immunoSEQ plates. Assay used: immunoSEQ multiplex PCR; TCRdb lists only in-frame clones, some missing. The top ten clones hold about 12% of a sample with under 600,000 clones, roughly four fifths of them seen once. This clonotype was sampled from a woman between 35 and 50 years old in good health. Some clones in this sample may be carry-over from other donors' samples. The chain has TRBV6-1 and TRBJ2-7; 11 bases map to TRBD2. Sequenced: PBMCs. The CDR3 region has the DNA TGTGCCAGCCGGAGACTAGCGGGATCCTACGAGCAGTACTTC. Translating gives CASRRLAGSYEQYF.